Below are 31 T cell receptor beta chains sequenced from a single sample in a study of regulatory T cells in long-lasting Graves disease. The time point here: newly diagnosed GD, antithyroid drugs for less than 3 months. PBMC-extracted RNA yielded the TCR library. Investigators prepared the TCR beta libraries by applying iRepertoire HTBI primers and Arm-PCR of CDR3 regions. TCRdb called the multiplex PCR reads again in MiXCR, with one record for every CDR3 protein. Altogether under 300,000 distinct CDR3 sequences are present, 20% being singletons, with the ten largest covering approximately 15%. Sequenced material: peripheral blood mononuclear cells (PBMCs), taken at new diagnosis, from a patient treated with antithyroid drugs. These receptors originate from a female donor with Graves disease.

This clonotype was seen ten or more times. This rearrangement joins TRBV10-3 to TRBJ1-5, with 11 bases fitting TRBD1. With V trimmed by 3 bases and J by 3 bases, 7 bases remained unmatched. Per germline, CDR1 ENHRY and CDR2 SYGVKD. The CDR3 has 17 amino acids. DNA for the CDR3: TGTGCCATCAGTGATGGACAGGGGGCTCAGGCCAATCAGCCCCAGCATTTT. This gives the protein CAISDGQGAQANQPQHF.

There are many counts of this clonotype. The CDR3 DNA reads as TGTGCCAGCAGCCAAGCCTACGAGCAGTACTTC. Amino acids: CASSQAYEQYF. This chain links TRBV3-1 with TRBJ2-7; D remains ambiguous. The ends were cut back, 1 base at V and 2 bases at J, with 0 bases in the middle. CDR3 size: 11 residues. Germline V gene data show CDR1 as LGHDT and CDR2 as YNNKEL (reference sequence).

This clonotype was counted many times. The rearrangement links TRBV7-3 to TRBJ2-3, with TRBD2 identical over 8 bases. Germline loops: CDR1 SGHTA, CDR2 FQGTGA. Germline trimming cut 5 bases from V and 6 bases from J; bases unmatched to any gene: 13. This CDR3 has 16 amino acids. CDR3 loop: CASSPQSGGFGDTQYF. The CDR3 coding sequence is TGTGCCAGCAGCCCACAGAGCGGGGGTTTTGGGGATACGCAGTATTTT.

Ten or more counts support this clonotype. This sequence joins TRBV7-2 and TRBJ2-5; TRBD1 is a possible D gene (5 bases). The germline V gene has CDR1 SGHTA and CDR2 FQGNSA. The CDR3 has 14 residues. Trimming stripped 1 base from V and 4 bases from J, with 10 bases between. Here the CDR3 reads CASSLDPRGETQYF. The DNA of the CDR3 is TGTGCCAGCAGCTTAGACCCTAGGGGAGAGACCCAGTACTTC.

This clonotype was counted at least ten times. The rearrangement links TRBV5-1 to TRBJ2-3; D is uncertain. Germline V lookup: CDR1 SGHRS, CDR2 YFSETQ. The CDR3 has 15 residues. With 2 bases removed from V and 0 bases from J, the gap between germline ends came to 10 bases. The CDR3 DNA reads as TGCGCCAGCAGCTTCGAGATTTCTAGCACAGATACGCAGTATTTT. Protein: CASSFEISSTDTQYF.

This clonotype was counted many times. In DNA form, the CDR3 reads TGTGCCAGCAGCCAAGTCTTAGGGGGACAAGAGACCCAGTACTTC. As protein: CASSQVLGGQETQYF. The gene calls are TRBV3-1 and TRBJ2-5, with a tentative D call TRBD1 (6 bases). The V gene's germline CDR1 is LGHDT and CDR2 YNNKEL (reference sequence). Trimming removed 1 base from V and 2 bases from J, with 11 bases in between. The CDR3 extends over 15 amino acids.

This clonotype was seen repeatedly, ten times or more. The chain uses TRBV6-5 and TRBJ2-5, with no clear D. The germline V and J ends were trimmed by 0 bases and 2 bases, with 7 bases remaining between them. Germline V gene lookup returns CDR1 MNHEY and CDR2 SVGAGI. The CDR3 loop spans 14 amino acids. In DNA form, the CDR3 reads TGTGCCAGCAGTTACTCGATGGGGCAAGAGACCCAGTACTTC. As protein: CASSYSMGQETQYF.

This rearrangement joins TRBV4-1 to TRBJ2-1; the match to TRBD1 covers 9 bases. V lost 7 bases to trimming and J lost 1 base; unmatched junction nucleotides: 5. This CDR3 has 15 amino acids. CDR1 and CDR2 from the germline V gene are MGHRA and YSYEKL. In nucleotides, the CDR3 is TGCGCCAGCACCATGGACAGGGGTTCCTACAATGAGCAGTTCTTC. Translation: CASTMDRGSYNEQFF.

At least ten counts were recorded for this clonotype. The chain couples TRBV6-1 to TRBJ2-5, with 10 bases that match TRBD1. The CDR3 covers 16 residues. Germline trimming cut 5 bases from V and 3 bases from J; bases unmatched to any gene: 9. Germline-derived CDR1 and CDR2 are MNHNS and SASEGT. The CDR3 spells CASSTPLTGGEETQYF. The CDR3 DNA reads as TGTGCCAGCAGTACCCCTTTGACAGGGGGCGAAGAGACCCAGTACTTC.

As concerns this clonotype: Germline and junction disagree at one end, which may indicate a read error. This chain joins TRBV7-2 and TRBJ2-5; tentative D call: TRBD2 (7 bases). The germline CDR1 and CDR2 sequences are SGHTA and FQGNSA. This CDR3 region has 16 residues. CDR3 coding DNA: TGCGCCAGCAGCCCTGCTGGGGGGGCCATATCAGAGACCCAGTACTTC. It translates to CASSPAGGAISETQYF.

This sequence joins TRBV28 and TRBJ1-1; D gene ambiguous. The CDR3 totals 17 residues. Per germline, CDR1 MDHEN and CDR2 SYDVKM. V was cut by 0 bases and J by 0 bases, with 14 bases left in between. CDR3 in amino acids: CASSLCGPDPLNTEAFF. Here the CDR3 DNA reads TGTGCCAGCAGTTTATGCGGGCCAGATCCTTTGAACACTGAAGCTTTCTTT.

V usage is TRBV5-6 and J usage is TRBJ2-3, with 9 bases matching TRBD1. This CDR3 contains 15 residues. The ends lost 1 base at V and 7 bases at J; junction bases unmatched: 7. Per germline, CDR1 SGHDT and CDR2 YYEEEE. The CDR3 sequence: CASSLTGQGSNTQYF. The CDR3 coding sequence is TGTGCCAGCAGCTTGACGGGACAGGGATCAAATACGCAGTATTTT.

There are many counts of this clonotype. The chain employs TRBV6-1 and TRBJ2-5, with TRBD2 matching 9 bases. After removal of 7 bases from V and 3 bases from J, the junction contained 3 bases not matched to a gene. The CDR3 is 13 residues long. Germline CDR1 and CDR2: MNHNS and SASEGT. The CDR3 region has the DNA TGTGCCAGCACCCTAGCGGGAAAAGAGACCCAGTACTTC. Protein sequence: CASTLAGKETQYF.

The CDR3 spells CASSMTASYEQYF. The CDR3 nucleotides are TGTGCCAGTAGTATGACAGCTTCCTACGAGCAGTACTTC. The chain is built from TRBV19 and TRBJ2-7; maybe TRBD1 (5 bases). The ends were cut back, 3 bases at V and 1 base at J, with 7 bases in the middle. Per germline, CDR1 LNHDA and CDR2 SQIVND (reference sequence). This CDR3 has 13 residues.

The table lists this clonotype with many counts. For the CDR3, the DNA is TGTGCCAGCAGCTTAGAACGCTCTAGCGGGAGGGCCGATGAGCAGTTCTTC. Amino acid sequence: CASSLERSSGRADEQFF. The chain has TRBV11-3 and TRBJ2-1; 12 bases agree with TRBD2. Germline CDR1 is SGHNT and CDR2 is YENEEA. This CDR3 spans 17 amino acids. The trim removed 0 bases at V and 8 bases at J, leaving 8 bases unmatched.

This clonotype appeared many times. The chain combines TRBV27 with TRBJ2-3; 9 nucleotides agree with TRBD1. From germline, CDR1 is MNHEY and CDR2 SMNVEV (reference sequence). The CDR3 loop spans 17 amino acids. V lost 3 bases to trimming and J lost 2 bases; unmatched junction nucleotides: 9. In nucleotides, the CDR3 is TGTGCCAGCAGTTTCCCGGGACAGGGTGGTGTCACAGATACGCAGTATTTT. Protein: CASSFPGQGGVTDTQYF.

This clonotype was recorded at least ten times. The chain's CDR3 is CSAAPYIGRTDTQYF. The CDR3 DNA reads TGCAGTGCTGCCCCTTATATTGGGCGCACAGATACGCAGTATTTT. The V call is TRBV20-1, the J call TRBJ2-3; D remains unclear. Germline V gene lookup returns CDR1 DFQATT and CDR2 SNEGSKA (reference sequence). V was cut by 5 bases and J by 1 base, with 16 bases left in between. The length of the CDR3 is 15 residues.

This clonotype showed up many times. The CDR3 reads CASGGSYNEQFF. The CDR3 DNA sequence: TGTGCCAGCGGCGGCTCCTACAATGAGCAGTTCTTC. The J gene is TRBJ2-1, the V gene TRBV7-3; D is unclear. CDR1 SGHTA and CDR2 FQGTGA come from the germline V gene. The CDR3 is made up of 12 amino acids. Trimming stripped 8 bases from V and 0 bases from J, with 5 bases between.

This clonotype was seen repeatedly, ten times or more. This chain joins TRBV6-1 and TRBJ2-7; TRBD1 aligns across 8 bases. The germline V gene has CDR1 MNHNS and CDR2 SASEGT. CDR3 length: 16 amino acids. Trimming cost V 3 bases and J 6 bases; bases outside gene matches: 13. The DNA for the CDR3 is TGTGCCAGCAGTGACCCTACCGGACAGGGTGGTGGCGAGCAGTACTTC. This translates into CASSDPTGQGGGEQYF.

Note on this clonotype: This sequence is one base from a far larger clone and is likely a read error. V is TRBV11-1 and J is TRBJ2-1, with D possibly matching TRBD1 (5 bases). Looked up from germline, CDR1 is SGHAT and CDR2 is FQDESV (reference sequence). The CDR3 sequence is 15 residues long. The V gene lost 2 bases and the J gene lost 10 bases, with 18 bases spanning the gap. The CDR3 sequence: CASSLSGFISYEQFF. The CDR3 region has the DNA TGTGCCAGCAGCTTATCAGGGTTCATCTCCTACGAGCAGTTCTTC.

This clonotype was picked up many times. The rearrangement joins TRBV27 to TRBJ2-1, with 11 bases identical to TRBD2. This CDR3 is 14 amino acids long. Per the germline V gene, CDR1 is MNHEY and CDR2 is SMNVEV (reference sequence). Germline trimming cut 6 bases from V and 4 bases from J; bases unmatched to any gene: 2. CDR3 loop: CASRTSGTYNEQFF. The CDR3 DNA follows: TGTGCCAGCAGGACTAGCGGGACTTACAATGAGCAGTTCTTC.

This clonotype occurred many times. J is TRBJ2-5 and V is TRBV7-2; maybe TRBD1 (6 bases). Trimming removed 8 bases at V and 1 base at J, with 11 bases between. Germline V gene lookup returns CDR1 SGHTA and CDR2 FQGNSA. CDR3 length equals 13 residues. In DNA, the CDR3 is TGTGCCAGCGGGGGACATCTCCAAGAGACCCAGTACTTC. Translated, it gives CASGGHLQETQYF.

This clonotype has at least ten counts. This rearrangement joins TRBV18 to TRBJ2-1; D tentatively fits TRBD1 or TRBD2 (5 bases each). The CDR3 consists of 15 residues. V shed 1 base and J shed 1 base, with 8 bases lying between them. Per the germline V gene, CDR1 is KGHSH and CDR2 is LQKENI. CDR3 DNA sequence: TGTGCCAGCTCACCACGGGACCCTTCCTACAATGAGCAGTTCTTC. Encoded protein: CASSPRDPSYNEQFF.

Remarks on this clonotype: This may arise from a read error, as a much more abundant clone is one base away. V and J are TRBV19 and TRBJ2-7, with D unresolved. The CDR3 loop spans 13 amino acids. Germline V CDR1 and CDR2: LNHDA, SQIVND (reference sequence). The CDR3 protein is CANSIPQVGEQYF. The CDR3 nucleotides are TGTGCCAATAGTATCCCACAAGTCGGCGAGCAGTACTTC.

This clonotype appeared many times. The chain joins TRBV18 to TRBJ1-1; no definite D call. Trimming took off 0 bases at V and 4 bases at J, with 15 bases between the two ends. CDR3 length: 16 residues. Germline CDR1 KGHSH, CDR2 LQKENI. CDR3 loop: CASSPPEAGGLTEAFF. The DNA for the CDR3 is TGTGCCAGCTCACCACCGGAAGCAGGAGGGCTCACTGAAGCTTTCTTT.

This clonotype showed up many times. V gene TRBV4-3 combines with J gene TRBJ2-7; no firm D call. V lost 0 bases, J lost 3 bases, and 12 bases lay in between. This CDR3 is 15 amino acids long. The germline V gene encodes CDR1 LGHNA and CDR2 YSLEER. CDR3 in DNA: TGCGCCAGCAGCCAAGAAGGCAGCCCCCTCTACGAGCAGTACTTC. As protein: CASSQEGSPLYEQYF.

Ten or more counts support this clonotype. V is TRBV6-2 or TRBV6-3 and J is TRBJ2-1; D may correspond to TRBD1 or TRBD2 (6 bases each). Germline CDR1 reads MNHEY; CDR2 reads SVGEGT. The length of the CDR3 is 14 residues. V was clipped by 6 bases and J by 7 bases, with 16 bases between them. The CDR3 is CASRRGDGPNEQFF. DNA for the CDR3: TGTGCCAGCAGGAGGGGGGACGGACCGAATGAGCAGTTCTTC.

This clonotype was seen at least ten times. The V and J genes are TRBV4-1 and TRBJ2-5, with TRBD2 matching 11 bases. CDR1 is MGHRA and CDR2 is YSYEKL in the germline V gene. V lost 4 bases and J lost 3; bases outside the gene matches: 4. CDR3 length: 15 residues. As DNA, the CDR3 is TGCGCCAGCAGCCCACCGGGACTAGCGGAAGAGACCCAGTACTTC. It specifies CASSPPGLAEETQYF.

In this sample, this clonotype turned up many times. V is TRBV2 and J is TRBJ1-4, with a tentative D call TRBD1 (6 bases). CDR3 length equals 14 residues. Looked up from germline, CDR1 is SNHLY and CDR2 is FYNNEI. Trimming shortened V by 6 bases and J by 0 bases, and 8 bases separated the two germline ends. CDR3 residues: CASRQGTTNEKLFF. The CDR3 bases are TGTGCCAGCAGGCAGGGGACAACTAATGAAAAACTGTTTTTT.

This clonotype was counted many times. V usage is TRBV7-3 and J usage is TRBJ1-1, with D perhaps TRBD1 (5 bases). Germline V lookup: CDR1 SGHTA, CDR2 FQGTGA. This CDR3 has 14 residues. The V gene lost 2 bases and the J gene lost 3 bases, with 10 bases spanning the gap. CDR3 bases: TGTGCCAGCAGCTTATCAGCAGGGTACACTGAAGCTTTCTTT. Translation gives CASSLSAGYTEAFF.

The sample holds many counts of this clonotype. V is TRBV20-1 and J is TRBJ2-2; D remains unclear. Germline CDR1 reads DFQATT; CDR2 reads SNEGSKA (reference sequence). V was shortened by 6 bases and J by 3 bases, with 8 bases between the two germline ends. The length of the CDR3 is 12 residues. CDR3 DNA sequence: TGCAGTGCACCAGAGCACACCGGGGAGCTGTTTTTT. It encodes CSAPEHTGELFF.